A single T cell receptor (beta chain) is shown here with its context. Its antigen is not identified. These data are taken from a study of OX40 agonist ivuxolimab in advanced cancers. Study-level background: Partial responses, seen in three patients, involved one hepatocellular carcinoma and two cutaneous melanomas.

Clones were read by immunoSEQ multiplex PCR, and TCRdb kept only the in-frame ones, dropping some. The sample records approximately 100,000 clones, 90% being singletons. The CDR3 runs to 15 residues. V shed 4 bases and J 2 bases; nucleotides not matched to a gene: 3. Germline values: CDR1 LNHDA, CDR2 SQIVND (reference sequence). Findings and caveats of the study: What antigens the expanded peripheral T cells recognized was never established. Normalized T-cell clonal expansion was also low in some nonresponders.

Material: CD4+ or CD8+ T cells sorted from blood, obtained in a trial of the OX40 agonist ivuxolimab. The rearrangement links TRBV19 to TRBJ2-3; 10 bases are a match to TRBD1. This receptor was identified in an adult with an advanced solid tumor such as melanoma, head and neck, liver or kidney cancer. The CDR3 reads CASSTGTGVTDTQYF. CDR3 sequence (DNA): TGTGCCAGTAGTACCGGGACAGGGGTCACAGATACGCAGTATTTT.